The 25 T cell receptor beta chains in this list originate from one sample, sequenced in a study of T cell repertoires in cytomegalovirus infection. No antigen has been assigned to these receptors. TCRdb re-analysed the reads in MiXCR, keeping a single row per CDR3 protein. The table shows approximately 910,000 distinct CDR3 sequences, with roughly 31% occurring only once. Here the sequenced sample was cultured CD8+ T cells from PBMCs, taken from culture after CMV antigen stimulation. The receptors stem from a human donor in good health (CMV status not recorded). Some clones in this sample may be carry-over from other donors' samples.

The rearrangement links TRBV6-5 to TRBJ1-2; 8 nucleotides agree with TRBD1. V lost 3 bases and J lost 7; bases outside the gene matches: 7. The CDR3 length is 14 residues. Germline V lookup: CDR1 MNHEY, CDR2 SVGAGI. DNA of the CDR3: TGTGCCAGCAGTTATCGGACAGGGTATGGTGGCTACACCTTC. Its translation: CASSYRTGYGGYTF.

The rearrangement links TRBV4-3 to TRBJ1-4; D possibly corresponds to TRBD1 (5 bases). Trimming stripped 1 base from V and 7 bases from J, with 16 bases between. Germline V gene data show CDR1 as LGHNA and CDR2 as YSLEER. This CDR3 has 16 amino acids. The CDR3 is CASSQGQTGVTEKLFF. In DNA form, the CDR3 reads TGCGCCAGCAGCCAAGGGCAGACGGGGGTAACTGAAAAACTGTTTTTT.

The rearrangement links TRBV12-5 to TRBJ2-1, with 7 bases matching TRBD1. V lost 3 bases and J lost 7; bases outside the gene matches: 18. CDR1 is LGHNT, CDR2 FRNRAP, per germline. The CDR3 is made up of 18 amino acids. The CDR3 DNA is TGTGCTAGTGGTTTTTCTTCCCACCCTACAGGGGCTGGAAATGAGCAGTTCTTC. As protein: CASGFSSHPTGAGNEQFF.

Notes on this clonotype: A junction end diverges from the germline sequence, so it may reflect a read error. The J gene is TRBJ2-7, the V gene TRBV7-9, with TRBD1 as a possible D gene (6 bases). CDR3 length: 13 residues. The germline V gene has CDR1 SEHNR and CDR2 FQNEAQ (reference sequence). CDR3 sequence reads: CSSSPGQTYEQYF. DNA of the CDR3: TGTTCCAGCAGCCCAGGACAGACCTACGAGCAGTACTTC.

The V call is TRBV6-6, the J call TRBJ1-1, with a possible D match to TRBD1 (5 bases). V was cut by 6 bases and J by 3 bases, with 26 bases left in between. The CDR3 contains 18 residues. Germline loops: CDR1 MNHNY, CDR2 SVGAGI (reference sequence). The DNA of the CDR3 is TGTGCCAGCAGCCTACCCGGGACTGGGCAGAGGACGGACACTGAAGCTTTCTTT. Protein sequence: CASSLPGTGQRTDTEAFF.

The chain carries TRBV6-1 and TRBJ2-4; D remains unclear. The CDR3 is made up of 14 amino acids. Trimming removed 8 bases at V and 0 bases at J, with 11 bases between. From germline, CDR1 is MNHNS and CDR2 SASEGT. CDR3 DNA sequence: TGTGCCAGCCGGACCGTTCTAGCCAAAAACATTCAGTACTTC. Encoded protein: CASRTVLAKNIQYF.

The chain is built from TRBV4-1 and TRBJ1-4; 7 bases match TRBD1. V trimming: 4 bases; J trimming: 7 bases; junction bases outside the gene matches: 9. The germline V gene encodes CDR1 MGHRA and CDR2 YSYEKL. The CDR3 totals 15 residues. CDR3 bases: TGCGCCAGCAGCCGGACAGGATCTTTCAGTGAAAAACTGTTTTTT. This sequence encodes CASSRTGSFSEKLFF.

V usage is TRBV6-6 and J usage is TRBJ2-3, with 9 bases matching TRBD2. Trimming cost V 0 bases and J 0 bases; bases outside gene matches: 4. The CDR3 has 17 amino acids. Germline values: CDR1 MNHNY, CDR2 SVGAGI (reference sequence). CDR3 amino acids: CASSYSTLAGSTDTQYF. The DNA of the CDR3 is TGTGCCAGCAGTTACTCGACACTAGCGGGTAGCACAGATACGCAGTATTTT.

This clonotype has only a few counts. The chain has TRBV20-1 and TRBJ2-7; D is unclear. Germline V gene lookup returns CDR1 DFQATT and CDR2 SNEGSKA (reference sequence). The V end was cut by 0 bases, the J end by 2 bases, with 11 bases between. The CDR3 totals 14 residues. CDR3 region: CSARDRQVTYEQYF. The CDR3 DNA follows: TGCAGTGCTAGAGATCGGCAGGTCACCTACGAGCAGTACTTC.

This chain joins TRBV27 and TRBJ2-7; no firm D call. Germline V gene data show CDR1 as MNHEY and CDR2 as SMNVEV (reference sequence). CDR3 length equals 15 residues. Trimming cost V 5 bases and J 3 bases, with 17 bases left between them. DNA of the CDR3: TGTGCCAGCAGTCTTCTCCTTGGGTTGAACTACGAGCAGTACTTC. It translates to CASSLLLGLNYEQYF.

This clonotype was seen a handful of times. This chain links TRBV11-1 with TRBJ1-1; D remains ambiguous. The germline CDR1 and CDR2 sequences are SGHAT and FQDESV (reference sequence). This CDR3 is 18 amino acids long. V lost 7 bases, J lost 0 bases, and 24 bases lay in between. The CDR3 sequence is CASTLAGPQPIMNTEAFF. The CDR3 DNA follows: TGTGCCAGCACCCTAGCCGGGCCGCAGCCCATAATGAACACTGAAGCTTTCTTT.

V and J are TRBV6-6 and TRBJ1-5, with 9 bases that match TRBD1. Germline CDR1 reads MNHNY; CDR2 reads SVGAGI (reference sequence). This CDR3 spans 15 amino acids. J gave up 5 bases and V 6 bases, and 8 bases lay outside the gene matches. The CDR3 region is CASRENRGRDQPQHF. DNA for the CDR3: TGTGCCAGCAGGGAGAACAGGGGGCGGGATCAGCCCCAGCATTTT.

This clonotype has ten or more counts. V and J are TRBV7-8 and TRBJ2-7; no clear D. This CDR3 has 13 amino acids. CDR1 SGHVS and CDR2 FQNEAQ come from the germline V gene. With 0 bases removed from V and 1 base from J, the gap between germline ends came to 4 bases. The CDR3 spells CASSLARSYEQYV. CDR3 DNA: TGTGCCAGCAGCTTAGCTAGGTCCTACGAGCAGTACGTC.

This rearrangement joins TRBV12-3 or TRBV12-4 to TRBJ2-1; 8 positions match TRBD1. With V trimmed by 5 bases and J by 1 base, 4 bases remained unmatched. This CDR3 is built from 15 residues. As DNA, the CDR3 is TGTGCCAGCAGTCCAGGGGGCATGTCCTACAATGAGCAGTTCTTC. Amino acid sequence: CASSPGGMSYNEQFF.

The chain couples TRBV5-1 to TRBJ1-6; possible D gene TRBD1, 5 bases. This CDR3 region has 15 residues. V shed 4 bases and J shed 9 bases, with 17 bases lying between them. Germline CDR1 reads SGHRS; CDR2 reads YFSETQ. CDR3 residues: CASSLTSRDSSPLHF. The CDR3 nucleotides read TGCGCCAGCAGCCTAACATCCCGGGACTCTTCACCCCTCCACTTT.

This clonotype has just a few counts. The chain is built from TRBV19 and TRBJ2-1; TRBD1 matches at 11 bases. The CDR3 loop spans 15 amino acids. Losses at the gene ends were 3 bases for V and 8 bases for J; bases not matched to a gene: 6. The germline CDR1 and CDR2 sequences are LNHDA and SQIVND (reference sequence). CDR3 region: CASSMGTGGFDEQFF. CDR3 nucleotides: TGTGCCAGTAGTATGGGGACAGGGGGTTTCGATGAGCAGTTCTTC.

The rearrangement links TRBV10-1 to TRBJ2-2, with D possibly being TRBD2 (6 bases). V was shortened by 7 bases and J by 5 bases, with 11 bases between the two germline ends. CDR1 is WNHNN, CDR2 SYGVQD, per germline (reference sequence). This CDR3 region has 13 residues. The CDR3 DNA sequence: TGCGCCAGCAAGGACTACGTAACCGGGGAGCTGTTTTTT. This sequence encodes CASKDYVTGELFF.

This clonotype was picked up many times. One end of the junction is discordant with germline, which a read error may explain. V and J are TRBV27 and TRBJ2-3; the match to TRBD1 covers 7 bases. CDR1 and CDR2 (germline): MNHEY, SMNVEV (reference sequence). This CDR3 contains 15 residues. The CDR3 DNA reads TGCGCCAGCAGCCCCACAGGGGTGAGCACAGATACGCAGTATTTT. Translating it yields CASSPTGVSTDTQYF.

In its sample, this clonotype was seen many times. The CDR3, as DNA: TGTGCCAGCAGTCCGCCACTTTTCTCCACAGATACGCAGTATTTT. This encodes CASSPPLFSTDTQYF. The chain employs TRBV6-6 and TRBJ2-3; D ambiguous. Trimming removed 5 bases at V and 2 bases at J, with 14 bases between. Germline CDR1 and CDR2: MNHNY and SVGAGI (reference sequence). The CDR3 spans 15 residues.

This clonotype has ten or more counts. The genes are TRBV11-3 and TRBJ1-1; D not certain. The germline V and J ends were trimmed by 5 bases and 5 bases, with 12 bases remaining between them. This CDR3 spans 13 amino acids. In germline, CDR1 is SGHNT, CDR2 YENEEA. In DNA, the CDR3 is TGTGCCAGCAGCCTCCGGGAGAATACTGAAGCTTTCTTT. This sequence encodes CASSLRENTEAFF.

In nucleotides, the CDR3 is TGTGCCAGCAGCCAAACGAGGTTTTTAGGTTCACCCCTCCACTTT. Translating it yields CASSQTRFLGSPLHF. The chain employs TRBV4-2 and TRBJ1-6; unclear D gene. The CDR3 consists of 15 residues. CDR1 is LGHNA and CDR2 is YNFKEQ in the germline V gene. V shed 2 bases and J shed 9 bases, with 14 bases lying between them.

On this clonotype: Being one base from a much bigger clone, this may be a read error. The genes are TRBV7-6 and TRBJ2-1; D is undetermined. There are 15 residues in the CDR3. Germline loops: CDR1 SGHVS, CDR2 FNYEAQ. The CDR3 loop is CASSLSRSAYKEQFF. In nucleotides, the CDR3 is TGTGCTAGCAGCTTAAGTAGGAGCGCCTACAAAGAGCAGTTCTTC.

The gene calls are TRBV6-2 or TRBV6-3 and TRBJ2-7; no reliable D call. Germline CDR1 reads MNHEY; CDR2 reads SVGEGT. The CDR3 length is 14 residues. With 6 bases removed from V and 1 base from J, the gap between germline ends came to 13 bases. CDR3 sequence reads: CASSLIRSSYEQYF. The CDR3, as DNA: TGTGCCAGCAGCCTCATACGTTCATCCTACGAGCAGTACTTC.

This chain connects TRBV5-1 to TRBJ1-6, with D unresolved. The V gene lost 5 bases and the J gene lost 5 bases, with 8 bases spanning the gap. The CDR3 sequence is 13 residues long. Per germline, CDR1 SGHRS and CDR2 YFSETQ. This CDR3 reads CASSYDHNSPLHF. Here the CDR3 DNA reads TGCGCCAGCAGTTACGATCATAATTCACCCCTCCACTTT.

The chain has TRBV6-1 and TRBJ1-1, with D hard to call. The CDR3 has 14 residues. V shed 8 bases and J shed 3 bases, with 16 bases lying between them. Germline CDR1 reads MNHNS; CDR2 reads SASEGT. The CDR3: CASGADWRDTEAFF. CDR3 nucleotides: TGTGCCAGCGGCGCCGATTGGAGGGACACTGAAGCTTTCTTT.